This T cell receptor beta chain was identified during a study of T cells in Graves' hyperthyroidism and ophthalmopathy. Points from the study as a whole: The model forecast ophthalmopathy, anticipating it by a median about 7 months before onset.

To note about this clonotype: The antigen is undetermined. A much bigger clone sits one base away, suggesting this may be a read error.

Ophthalmopathy cases scored 3 or more on the Clinical Activity Score and 4 or more on NOSPECS grade, with duration below 3 months. Pregnant or lactating patients were excluded, as were those with uncontrolled infection or other autoimmune disease. Isolation of PBMCs was performed on 8.5 to 10 ml fresh peripheral blood. The germline CDR1 and CDR2 sequences are KGHSH and LQKENI. Trimming left V 8 bases short and J 6 bases short, with 11 bases between. This CDR3 is built from 12 residues. Amplification of TCR beta CDR3 regions used RNA as the template. A first-round RT-PCR of the TCR CDR3 used the HTBI primer set. Each CDR3 protein gets one entry after TCRdb re-called the multiplex PCR reads with MiXCR. The data contain 600,000 or so distinct CDR3 sequences, about 15% of them singletons.

Sequencing input: blood. This clonotype was obtained from a woman aged 50 to 60 with Graves' ophthalmopathy. The chain employs TRBV18 and TRBJ2-1; D is perhaps TRBD2 (5 bases). CDR3 loop: CASPGVANEQFF. The CDR3 nucleotides are TGTGCCAGCCCCGGGGTCGCCAATGAGCAGTTCTTC.